One sample yielded the 10 T cell receptor beta chains listed below, sequenced in a study of Graves' ophthalmopathy and Graves' hyperthyroidism. Amplification of the TCR beta CDR3 regions used RNA transcripts (as template). Amplification began with first-round RT-PCR using HTBI primers, then second-round multiplex PCR was performed. TCRdb itself ran the multiplex PCR reads through MiXCR, one entry per CDR3 protein. Altogether 340,000 or so distinct CDR3 sequences are present, around a sixth being singletons, with the ten largest covering 9% to 15%. Sequencing was done on a sample of peripheral blood. The receptors shown here come from an adult man with Graves' ophthalmopathy.

J is TRBJ2-7 and V is TRBV5-8, with D perhaps given as TRBD1 or TRBD2 (6 bases each). The V end lost 2 bases, the J end lost 2 bases, and 11 bases lay between the germline ends. Germline-derived CDR1 and CDR2 are SGHTS and YDEGEE. The CDR3 length is 14 residues. DNA for the CDR3: TGTGCCAGCAGCTTAATAGGGGGGCCCTACGAGCAGTACTTC. Its protein is CASSLIGGPYEQYF.

This clonotype was detected many times. This chain connects TRBV6-2 or TRBV6-3 to TRBJ2-7; TRBD1 agrees at 8 bases. CDR3 length: 16 amino acids. V was pared by 6 bases and J by 0 bases, with 10 bases of the junction left unmatched. Germline-derived CDR1 and CDR2 are MNHEY and SVGEGT. The CDR3 DNA is TGTGCCAGCAGAGATCCCGGACAGGGTACCTCCTACGAGCAGTACTTC. It specifies CASRDPGQGTSYEQYF.

The chain has TRBV12-3 or TRBV12-4 and TRBJ1-1, with TRBD1 identical over 7 bases. This CDR3 spans 13 amino acids. V shed 6 bases, J shed 5 bases, and the junction held 6 bases outside the gene matches. The CDR3, as DNA: TGTGCCAGCAGGGCAGGGGGGAGTACTGAAGCTTTCTTT. It specifies CASRAGGSTEAFF.

Concerning this clonotype: A much larger clone sits a single nucleotide away, making a read error possible. The CDR3 sequence is CASSEGASGYQVTQYF. The DNA of the CDR3 is TGTGCCAGCAGCGAAGGGGCTAGCGGGTACCAAGTGACCCAGTACTTC. The chain links TRBV7-3 to TRBJ2-5; 8 bases match TRBD2. Germline CDR1 SGHTA, CDR2 FQGTGA. The CDR3 consists of 16 residues.

This clonotype was recorded at least ten times. The V call is TRBV4-2, the J call TRBJ2-7, with D possibly TRBD2 on 6 matching bases. V was cut by 4 bases and J by 4 bases, with 23 bases left in between. The CDR3 contains 17 residues. Per germline, CDR1 LGHNA and CDR2 YNFKEQ. CDR3 in DNA: TGTGCCAGCAGCCCCGACGAGGGGCGACTAGTAAAGTACGAGCAGTACTTC. Encoded protein: CASSPDEGRLVKYEQYF.

This clonotype was recorded at least ten times. The chain combines TRBV2 with TRBJ2-1; D is ambiguous. With 11 bases removed from V and 0 bases from J, the gap between germline ends came to 14 bases. The CDR3 has 14 amino acids. The V gene's germline CDR1 is SNHLY and CDR2 FYNNEI. The CDR3 loop is CAREEQSSYNEQFF. The CDR3, as DNA: TGTGCCCGAGAGGAGCAGAGCTCCTACAATGAGCAGTTCTTC.

Only a few counts were recorded for this clonotype. The chain couples TRBV18 to TRBJ1-6, with D uncertain. The germline V gene has CDR1 KGHSH and CDR2 LQKENI. This CDR3 contains 14 residues. Trimming took off 2 bases at V and 4 bases at J, with 6 bases between the two ends. CDR3 DNA sequence: TGTGCCAGCTCACCAGATTCGTATAATTCACCCCTCCACTTT. Amino acids: CASSPDSYNSPLHF. The full variable domain, in which reference TRBV18 and TRBJ1-6 provide the parts outside the CDR3, is NAGVMQNPRHLVRRRGQEARLRCSPMKGHSHVYWYRQLPEEGLKFMVYLQKENIIDESGMPKERFSAEFPKEGPSILRIQQVVRGDSAAYFCASSPDSYNSPLHFGNGTRLTVT.

The sample holds many counts of this clonotype. The V gene is TRBV27, the J gene TRBJ2-7, with TRBD2 as a possible D gene (6 bases). From germline, CDR1 is MNHEY and CDR2 SMNVEV (reference sequence). The CDR3 is made up of 15 amino acids. The V end was cut by 5 bases, the J end by 6 bases, with 20 bases between. CDR3 loop: CASSPRPVGGSEQYF. The CDR3 DNA reads as TGTGCCAGCAGTCCCCGTCCCGTCGGGGGTTCCGAGCAGTACTTC.

In this sample, this clonotype turned up many times. The chain links TRBV7-2 to TRBJ1-1; D remains ambiguous. V lost 0 bases and J 0 bases, leaving 5 bases between the germline ends. Germline V gives CDR1 SGHTA, CDR2 FQGNSA. The CDR3 length is 14 residues. The CDR3 DNA follows: TGTGCCAGCAGCTTAGCGCTAGTGAACACTGAAGCTTTCTTT. Its translation: CASSLALVNTEAFF.

This clonotype was found many times. CDR3 nucleotides: TGTGCCAGCAGGAGGACAGGACCGGGCGAGCAGTACTTC. Encoded protein: CASRRTGPGEQYF. The chain has TRBV6-1 and TRBJ2-7; 7 bases are a match to TRBD1. Unmatched junction bases numbered 8, after V lost 6 bases and J lost 6 bases. In germline, CDR1 is MNHNS, CDR2 SASEGT. This CDR3 region has 13 residues.